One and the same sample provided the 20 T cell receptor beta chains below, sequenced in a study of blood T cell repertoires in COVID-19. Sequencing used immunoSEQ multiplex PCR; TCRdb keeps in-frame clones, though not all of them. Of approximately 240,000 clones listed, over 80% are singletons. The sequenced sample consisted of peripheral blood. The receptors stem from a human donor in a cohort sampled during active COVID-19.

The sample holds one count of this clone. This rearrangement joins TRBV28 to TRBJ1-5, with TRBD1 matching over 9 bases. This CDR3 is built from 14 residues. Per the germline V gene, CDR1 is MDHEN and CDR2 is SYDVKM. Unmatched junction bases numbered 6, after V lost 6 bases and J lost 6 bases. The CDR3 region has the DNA TGTGCCAGCAGGACAACAGGGGGCGGTCAGCCCCAGCATTTT. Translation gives CASRTTGGGQPQHF.

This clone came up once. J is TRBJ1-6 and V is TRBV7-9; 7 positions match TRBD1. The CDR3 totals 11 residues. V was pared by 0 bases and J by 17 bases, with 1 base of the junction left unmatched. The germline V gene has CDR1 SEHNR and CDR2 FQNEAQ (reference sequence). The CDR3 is CASSLAGQFHF. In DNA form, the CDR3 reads TGTGCCAGCAGCTTAGCGGGACAGTTCCACTTT.

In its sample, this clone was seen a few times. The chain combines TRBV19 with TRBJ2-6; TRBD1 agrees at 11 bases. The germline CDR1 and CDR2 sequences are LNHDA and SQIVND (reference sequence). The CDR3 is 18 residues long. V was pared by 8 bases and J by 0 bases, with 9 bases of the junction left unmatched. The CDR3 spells CASVGTGGPFSGANVLTF. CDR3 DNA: TGTGCCAGTGTTGGGACAGGGGGTCCTTTCTCTGGGGCCAACGTCCTGACTTTC. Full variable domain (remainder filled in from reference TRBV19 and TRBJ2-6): DGGITQSPKYLFRKEGQNVTLSCEQNLNHDAMYWYRQDPGQGLRLIYYSQIVNDFQKGDIAEGYSVSREKKESFPLTVTSAQKNPTAFYLCASVGTGGPFSGANVLTFGAGSRLTVL.

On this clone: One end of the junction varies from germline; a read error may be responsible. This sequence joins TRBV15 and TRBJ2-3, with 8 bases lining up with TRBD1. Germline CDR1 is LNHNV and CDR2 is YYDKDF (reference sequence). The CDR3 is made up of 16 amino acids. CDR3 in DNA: TGTGCCACCAGCGGAGATTCAGGGGGCTATACAGATACGCAGTATTTT. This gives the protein CATSGDSGGYTDTQYF.

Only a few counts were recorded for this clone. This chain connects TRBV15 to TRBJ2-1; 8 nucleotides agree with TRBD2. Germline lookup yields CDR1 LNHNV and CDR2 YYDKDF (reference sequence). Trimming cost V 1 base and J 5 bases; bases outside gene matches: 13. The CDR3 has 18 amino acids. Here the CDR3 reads CATSRANPQGLGNNEQFF. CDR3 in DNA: TGTGCCACCAGCAGAGCTAACCCCCAGGGACTAGGTAACAATGAGCAGTTCTTC.

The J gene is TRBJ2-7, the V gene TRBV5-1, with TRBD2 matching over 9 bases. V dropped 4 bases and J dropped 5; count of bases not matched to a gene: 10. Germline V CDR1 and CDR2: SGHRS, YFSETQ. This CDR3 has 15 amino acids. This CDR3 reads CASSLLAGAKNEQYF. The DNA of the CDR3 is TGCGCCAGCAGCCTACTAGCGGGTGCGAAGAACGAGCAGTACTTC.

DNA of the CDR3: TGTGCCAGCAGCCCCCCCGGGTTCCAAGAGACCCAGTACTTC. This translates into CASSPPGFQETQYF. The chain joins TRBV2 to TRBJ2-5; D is uncertain. From germline, CDR1 is SNHLY and CDR2 FYNNEI. V lost 6 bases and J 1 base, leaving 12 bases between the germline ends. The CDR3 loop spans 14 amino acids. Full variable domain (outside the CDR3, taken from reference TRBV2 and TRBJ2-5): EPEVTQTPSHQVTQMGQEVILRCVPISNHLYFYWYRQILGQKVEFLVSFYNNEISEKSEIFDDQFSVERPDGSNFTLKIRSTKLEDSAMYFCASSPPGFQETQYFGPGTRLLVL.

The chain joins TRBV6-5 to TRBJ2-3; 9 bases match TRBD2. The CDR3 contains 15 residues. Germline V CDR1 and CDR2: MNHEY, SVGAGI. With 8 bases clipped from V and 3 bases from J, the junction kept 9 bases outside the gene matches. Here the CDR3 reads CASGTAGGATDTQYF. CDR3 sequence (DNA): TGTGCCAGCGGAACAGCGGGGGGCGCGACAGATACGCAGTATTTT.

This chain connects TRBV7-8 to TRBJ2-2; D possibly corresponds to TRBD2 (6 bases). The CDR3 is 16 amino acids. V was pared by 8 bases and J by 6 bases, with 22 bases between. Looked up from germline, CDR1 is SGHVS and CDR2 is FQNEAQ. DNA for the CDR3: TGTGCCAGCGTATCCCCGCTGGTGAGGAGGGCCGGGGAGCTGTTTTTT. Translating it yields CASVSPLVRRAGELFF.

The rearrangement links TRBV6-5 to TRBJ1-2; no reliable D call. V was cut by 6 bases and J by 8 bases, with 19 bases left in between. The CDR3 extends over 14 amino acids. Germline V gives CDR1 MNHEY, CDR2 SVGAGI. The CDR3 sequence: CASSPSPTAGGYTF. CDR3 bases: TGTGCCAGCAGCCCCTCTCCCACAGCAGGAGGCTACACCTTC.

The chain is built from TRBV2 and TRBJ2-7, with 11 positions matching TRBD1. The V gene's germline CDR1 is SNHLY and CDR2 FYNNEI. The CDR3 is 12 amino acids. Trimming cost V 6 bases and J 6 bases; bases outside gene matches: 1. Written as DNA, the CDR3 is TGTGCCAGCAGCGGACAGGGGGCCGAGCAGTACTTC. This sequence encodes CASSGQGAEQYF.

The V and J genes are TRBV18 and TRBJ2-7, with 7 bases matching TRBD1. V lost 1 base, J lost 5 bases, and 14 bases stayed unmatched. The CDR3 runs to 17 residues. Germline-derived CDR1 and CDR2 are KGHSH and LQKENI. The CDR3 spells CASSPRSRQGGKDEQYF. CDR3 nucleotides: TGTGCCAGCTCACCACGATCGAGACAGGGTGGAAAAGACGAGCAGTACTTC.

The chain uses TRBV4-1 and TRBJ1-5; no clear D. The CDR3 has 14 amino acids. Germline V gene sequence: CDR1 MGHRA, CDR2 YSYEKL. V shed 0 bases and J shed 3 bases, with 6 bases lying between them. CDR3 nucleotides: TGCGCCAGCAGCCAAGACACCTACAATCAGCCCCAGCATTTT. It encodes CASSQDTYNQPQHF.

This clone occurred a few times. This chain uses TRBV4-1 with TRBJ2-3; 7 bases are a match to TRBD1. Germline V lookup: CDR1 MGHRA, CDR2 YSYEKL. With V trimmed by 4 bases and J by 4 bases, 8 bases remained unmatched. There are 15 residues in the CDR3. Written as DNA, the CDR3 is TGCGCCAGCAGCCTACAGGGGTGGGCTTCAGATACGCAGTATTTT. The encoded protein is CASSLQGWASDTQYF.

The CDR3 protein is CASSQGNSNQPQHF. Written as DNA, the CDR3 is TGTGCCAGTAGCCAGGGGAATAGCAATCAGCCCCAGCATTTT. This chain links TRBV19 with TRBJ1-5; a weak D match, TRBD1 (6 bases). Deletions cut 6 bases from V and 0 bases from J, with 9 bases between. The CDR3 sequence is 14 residues long. The V gene's germline CDR1 is LNHDA and CDR2 SQIVND (reference sequence).

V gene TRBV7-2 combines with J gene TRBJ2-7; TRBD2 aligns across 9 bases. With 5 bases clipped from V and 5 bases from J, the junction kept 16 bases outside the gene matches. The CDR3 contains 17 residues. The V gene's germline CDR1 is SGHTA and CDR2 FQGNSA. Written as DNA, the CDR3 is TGTGCCAGCAGCCCAAGCGGGGGGCTCCCATTAGGGGACGAGCAGTACTTC. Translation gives CASSPSGGLPLGDEQYF.

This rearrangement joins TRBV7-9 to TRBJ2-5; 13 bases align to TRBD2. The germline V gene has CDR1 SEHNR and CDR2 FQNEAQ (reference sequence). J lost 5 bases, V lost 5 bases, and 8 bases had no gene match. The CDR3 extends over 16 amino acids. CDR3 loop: CASSPGLAGTWETQYF. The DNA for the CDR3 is TGTGCCAGCAGCCCGGGACTAGCGGGGACCTGGGAGACCCAGTACTTC.

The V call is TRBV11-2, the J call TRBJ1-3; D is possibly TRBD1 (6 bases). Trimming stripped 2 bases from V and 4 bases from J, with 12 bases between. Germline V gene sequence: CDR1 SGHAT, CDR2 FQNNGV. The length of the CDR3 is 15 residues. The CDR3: CASSLRGGRGNTIYF. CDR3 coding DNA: TGTGCCAGCAGCTTACGAGGGGGTAGAGGAAACACCATATATTTT.

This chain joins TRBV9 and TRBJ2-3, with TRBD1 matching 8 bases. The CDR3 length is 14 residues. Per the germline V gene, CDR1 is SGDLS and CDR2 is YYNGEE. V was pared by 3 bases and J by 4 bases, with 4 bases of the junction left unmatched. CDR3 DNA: TGTGCCAGCAGCGCAGACAGGGGCGCAGATACGCAGTATTTT. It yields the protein CASSADRGADTQYF.

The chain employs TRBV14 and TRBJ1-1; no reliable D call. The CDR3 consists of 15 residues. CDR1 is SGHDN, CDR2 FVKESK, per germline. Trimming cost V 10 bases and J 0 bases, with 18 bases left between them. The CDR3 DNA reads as TGTGCCACATCACTAGGACGGACGATGAACACTGAAGCTTTCTTT. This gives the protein CATSLGRTMNTEAFF.